One and the same sample provided the 5 T cell receptor beta chains below, sequenced in a study of PD-1 blockade in classical Hodgkin lymphoma. All the patients suffered relapse after autologous stem cell transplantation, and brentuximab vedotin exposure differed. Sequenced by immunoSEQ multiplex PCR; TCRdb stores in-frame clones only, minus some. The data show fewer than 90,000 clones, around 93% seen once. Sequenced material: peripheral blood mononuclear cells (PBMCs), taken at baseline. The source of these receptors is a human donor with classical Hodgkin lymphoma.

V and J are TRBV5-6 and TRBJ2-2; D gene uncertain. V was cut by 1 base and J by 1 base, with 8 bases left in between. Germline V gene data show CDR1 as SGHDT and CDR2 as YYEEEE. The length of the CDR3 is 15 residues. CDR3 protein: CASSLISVNTGELFF. The CDR3 nucleotides read TGTGCCAGCAGCTTGATTAGTGTGAACACCGGGGAGCTGTTTTTT.

The rearrangement links TRBV19 to TRBJ2-3; D call uncertain. The CDR3 is 16 residues long. CDR1 and CDR2 from the germline V gene are LNHDA and SQIVND (reference sequence). The V end was cut by 5 bases, the J end by 1 base, with 16 bases between. CDR3 loop: CASSPLDRVGTDTQYF. In DNA, the CDR3 is TGTGCCAGTAGTCCCCTGGATAGGGTGGGCACAGATACGCAGTATTTT. The full variable domain, in which reference TRBV19 and TRBJ2-3 provide the parts outside the CDR3, is DGGITQSPKYLFRKEGQNVTLSCEQNLNHDAMYWYRQDPGQGLRLIYYSQIVNDFQKGDIAEGYSVSREKKESFPLTVTSAQKNPTAFYLCASSPLDRVGTDTQYFGPGTRLTVL.

The chain is built from TRBV30 and TRBJ2-7; possibly TRBD1 or TRBD2 for D (5 bases each). Trimming shortened V by 1 base and J by 3 bases, and 10 bases separated the two germline ends. CDR3 length: 13 amino acids. The germline V gene has CDR1 GTSNPN and CDR2 SVGIG (reference sequence). CDR3 sequence (DNA): TGTGCCTGGAGTGGGGACCGTCTCTACGAGCAGTACTTC. Amino acids: CAWSGDRLYEQYF. Based on the CDR3 plus reference TRBV30 and TRBJ2-7, the full variable domain is SQTIHQWPATLVQPVGSPLSLECTVEGTSNPNLYWYRQAAGRGLQLLFYSVGIGQISSEVPQNLSASRPQDRQFILSSKKLLLSDSGFYLCAWSGDRLYEQYFGPGTRLTVT.

V and J are TRBV4-3 and TRBJ2-1; TRBD2 aligns across 10 bases. Germline assignment: CDR1 LGHNA and CDR2 YSLEER. V dropped 5 bases and J dropped 3; count of bases not matched to a gene: 7. The CDR3 is made up of 16 amino acids. CDR3 loop: CASSDRLAGDYNEQFF. CDR3 DNA sequence: TGCGCCAGCAGCGACAGACTAGCGGGTGACTACAATGAGCAGTTCTTC.

J is TRBJ2-2 and V is TRBV5-1; TRBD2 matches at 7 bases. Germline assignment: CDR1 SGHRS and CDR2 YFSETQ. J gave up 0 bases and V 4 bases, and 12 bases lay outside the gene matches. This CDR3 has 18 amino acids. CDR3: CASSLPGLVGTNTGELFF. The CDR3 DNA sequence: TGCGCCAGCAGCCTCCCCGGACTAGTGGGGACGAACACCGGGGAGCTGTTTTTT.